This TCR beta chain came from a study of shared clonotypes between healthy human individuals. Study-wide findings and caveats: Naive CD4 clonotypes overlapped across a handful of donors at roughly 4.5%. Across subsets, estimated richness was generally greater for naive than for memory populations. Sequencing depth was expected to affect clonotype sharing among donors.

The authors split each subset's genomic DNA evenly across several immunoSEQ plates. The table came from immunoSEQ multiplex PCR; TCRdb's copy has only in-frame clones and leaves some out. The data hold 2 million to 2.5 million clones, with roughly 95% observed a single time. Germline V gives CDR1 SGHNT, CDR2 YYREEE (reference sequence). J gave up 8 bases and V 3 bases, and 8 bases lay outside the gene matches. CDR3 length: 15 amino acids. On this clone: Its specificity is not known.

This receptor was identified in a man aged 18 to 30 in good health. The gene calls are TRBV5-4 and TRBJ1-2, with 12 nucleotides matching TRBD1. Sequenced: naive CD4+ T cells sorted from blood. As for subset: CD45RA+ positively selected. For the CDR3, the DNA is TGTGCCAGCAGCTCGACGGGACAGGGGGCACAAGGCTACACCTTC. Its translation is CASSSTGQGAQGYTF. Based on the CDR3 plus reference TRBV5-4 and TRBJ1-2, the full variable domain is ETGVTQSPTHLIKTRGQQVTLRCSSQSGHNTVSWYQQALGQGPQFIFQYYREEENGRGNFPPRFSGLQFPNYSSELNVNALELDDSALYLCASSSTGQGAQGYTFGSGTRLTVV.